This TCR beta chain was found in a study of CD8 T cells in Susac syndrome (dated by TCRdb to about 2019). Study-wide context: Whether CD8+ T cell activation and differentiation in Susac syndrome was antigen driven was tested using repertoire sequencing. The study compared CD8+ T cell repertoire clonality among 12 healthy donors, roughly 14 Susac syndrome patients and around 16 multiple sclerosis patients.

The research as a whole found: The number of individuals in the TCR sequencing and HLA analysis was recognized as being relatively small.

Peripheral blood CD8+ and CD4+ T cells from healthy donors, Susac syndrome patients and multiple sclerosis patients were profiled by high-throughput TCR beta sequencing. Treatment-naive patients with stable or active relapsing-remitting disease fulfilling revised McDonald criteria were used as multiple sclerosis controls. Bulk CD8+ and CD4+ T cells were purified by magnetic negative isolation, whereas CD8+ TEMRA cells were enriched by FACS. Blood was collected in EDTA tubes and processed within 24 hours, with PBMCs isolated through density gradient centrifugation. PBMCs intended for TCR sequencing were cryopreserved in liquid nitrogen and thawed later in a water bath at 37 degrees C. A purity of at least 90% was achieved for sorted or isolated CD4+, CD8+ and CD8+ TEMRA cells. Trimming costs V 2 bases and J 8 bases, and their ends lie 13 bases apart. CDR1 MNHEY and CDR2 SMNVEV are derived from the germline V gene (reference sequence). The CDR3 measures 14 amino acids from cysteine to phenylalanine. The kept DNA is CDR3 alone, 42 bases in frame from the first base.

On this clonotype: What antigen it recognizes has not been identified. Qualities for individual bases were not recorded, and no much larger clone is one base off.

RNA was extracted with the RNeasy kit and roughly 0.45 to 1 ug was reverse transcribed using random hexamers. TCR beta CDR3 regions were amplified with the immunoSEQ multiplex PCR assay covering 54 Vbeta and 13 Jbeta segments. PCR amplification bias was corrected by using a synthetic template baseline for primer optimization and computational correction. Turning to the authors' computational methods: Reads were assigned to V, D and J genes according to IMGT and analyzed in immunoSEQ Analyzer, with only productive sequences retained. To calculate clonality, Shannon entropy was normalized by log2 of the number of productive unique sequences and then subtracted from one. For each patient and control, public and private clones were evaluated within the 100 most prevalent clones. Susac-specific clones were defined as absent from healthy and MS cohorts, 850 to 1,300 published viral clones and other ImmuneACCESS disease sequences. TCRdb itself trimmed the public reads at Q25 with fastp, ran MiXCR and retained productive beta chains. Merged by CDR3 protein, the rows form single entries marked with the most common genes and DNA. TCRdb, not the authors, supplied the V and J calls. This sample has approximately 120,000 distinct CDR3 sequences in its table, and 93% of those were observed once. The biggest ten clones account for more than 0.25% of the sample.

This chain is built from TRBV27 and TRBJ2-1; the D gene assignment is perhaps TRBD1 or TRBD2, with each matching 7 bases. What was sequenced was CD8+ T cells from PBMCs. The receptor's source is a human donor with multiple sclerosis. The DNA sequence is as follows: TGTGCCAGCAGTTTACAGGGGGAGGGGGATGAGCAGTTCTTC. The translation is CASSLQGEGDEQFF.